Following are 2 T cell receptor beta chains from one sample sequenced in a study. Each CDR3 protein gets one entry after TCRdb re-called the RT-PCR reads with MiXCR. This sample yields 4,000 or so distinct CDR3 sequences, of which 34% are seen a single time; approximately 5% belongs to the top ten. The sequenced material came from memory CD4+ T cells from salivary gland. The receptors derive from a female donor with primary Sjogren's syndrome.

This clonotype is medium-sized. The chain uses TRBV10-3 and TRBJ2-7, with 8 bases aligning to TRBD1. CDR3 length equals 15 residues. V lost 0 bases to trimming and J lost 4 bases; unmatched junction nucleotides: 5. The V gene's germline CDR1 is ENHRY and CDR2 SYGVKD. CDR3 amino acids: CAISESAGGGYEQYF. CDR3 bases: TGTGCCATCAGTGAGTCGGCAGGGGGCGGATACGAGCAGTACTTC.

The V call is TRBV28, the J call TRBJ2-5; either TRBD1 or TRBD2 may fit D (5 bases each). Trimming shortened V by 6 bases and J by 4 bases, and 12 bases separated the two germline ends. This CDR3 has 13 residues. CDR1 is MDHEN, CDR2 SYDVKM, per germline. In DNA form, the CDR3 reads TGTGCCAGCAGCCCCTCCGGGACAGAGACCCAGTACTTC. Translating it yields CASSPSGTETQYF.